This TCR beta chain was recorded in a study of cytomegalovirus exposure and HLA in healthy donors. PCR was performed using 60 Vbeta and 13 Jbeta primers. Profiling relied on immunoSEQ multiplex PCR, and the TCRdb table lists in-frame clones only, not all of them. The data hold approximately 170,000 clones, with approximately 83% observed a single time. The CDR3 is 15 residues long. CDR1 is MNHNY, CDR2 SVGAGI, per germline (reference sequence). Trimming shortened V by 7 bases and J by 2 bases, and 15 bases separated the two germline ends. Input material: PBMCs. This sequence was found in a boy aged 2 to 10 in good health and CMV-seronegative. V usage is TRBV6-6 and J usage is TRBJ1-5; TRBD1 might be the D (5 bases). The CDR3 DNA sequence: TGTGCCAGCAATCCCGTGGCGGGGGGCAATCAGCCCCAGCATTTT. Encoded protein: CASNPVAGGNQPQHF.